The source of this T cell receptor beta chain is a study of Graves' ophthalmopathy and Graves' hyperthyroidism. Study results and caveats: Blood samples also showed most expanded thyroid clonotypes exceeding 0.001 frequency.

This clonotype was observed many times. What it binds is not known. Amplification of the TCR beta CDR3 regions used RNA transcripts (as template). RT-PCR with HTBI primers came first, then second-round multiplex PCR. TCRdb reprocessed the multiplex PCR reads via MiXCR and lists one record per CDR3 protein. This sample carries approximately 1.2 million distinct CDR3 sequences, 35% to 45% of them seen once, and the ten largest clones take 11%. Sequencing used peripheral blood or thyroid tissue (not recorded which). This receptor was taken from an adult man with Graves' hyperthyroidism.

The CDR3 loop is CATSDRGGDYGYTF. CDR3 DNA sequence: TGTGCCACCAGTGACCGAGGGGGGGACTATGGCTACACCTTC. The chain has TRBV24-1 and TRBJ1-2, with D perhaps TRBD1 (6 bases). V was clipped by 4 bases and J by 3 bases, with 11 bases between them. The length of the CDR3 is 14 residues. The germline gives CDR1 KGHDR, CDR2 SFDVKD.